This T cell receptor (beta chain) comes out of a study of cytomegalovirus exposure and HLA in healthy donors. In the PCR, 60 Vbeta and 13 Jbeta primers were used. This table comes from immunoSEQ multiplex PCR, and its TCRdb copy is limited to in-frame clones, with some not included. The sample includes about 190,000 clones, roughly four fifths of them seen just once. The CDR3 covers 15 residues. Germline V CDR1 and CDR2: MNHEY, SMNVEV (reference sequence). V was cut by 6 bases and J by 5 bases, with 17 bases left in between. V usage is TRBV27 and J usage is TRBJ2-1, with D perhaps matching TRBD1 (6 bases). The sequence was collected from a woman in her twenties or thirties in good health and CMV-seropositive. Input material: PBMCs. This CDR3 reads CASRPYRDSNNEQFF. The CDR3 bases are TGTGCCAGCAGGCCTTACAGGGATTCAAACAATGAGCAGTTCTTC.